This is a list of T cell receptor beta chains from one sample in a study of blood T cell repertoires in COVID-19. Profiling relied on immunoSEQ multiplex PCR, and the TCRdb table lists in-frame clones only, not all of them. Of hundreds of thousands of clones listed, about 88% are singletons. The sample comprised PBMCs or T cells enriched from blood (not recorded which). The source of these receptors is a woman aged 18-30 years who had been exposed to COVID-19. The CDR3 runs from the conserved cysteine through the conserved F or W. A D gene is named only where the DNA matches it firmly. Expanded clones are given a class, and other clones once, few, many or no size at all.

TRBV28	TRBD2	.	TRBJ2-1	TGTGCCAGCAGGTCTAGCGGAGATTACAATGAGCAGTTCTTC	CASRSSGDYNEQFF
TRBV7-2	TRBD2	.	TRBJ2-5	TGTGCCAGCAGCTCCGGGACTAGCGGGGGGGGTTTAGAGGCCCAGTACTTC	CASSSGTSGGGLEAQYF
TRBV27	.	.	TRBJ2-2	TGTGCCAGCAGTTTCGGCACCGGGGAGCTGTTTTTT	CASSFGTGELFF
TRBV27	.	.	TRBJ2-6	TGTGCCAGCAGACCTATGGACAGCTCTGGGGCCAACGTCCTGACTTTC	CASRPMDSSGANVLTF
TRBV29-1	.	.	TRBJ2-1	TGCAGCGTTGGCCGCTCCGGGAATGAGCAGTTCTTC	CSVGRSGNEQFF
TRBV2	.	few	TRBJ2-7	TGTGCCAGCAGTGAGACTACAGACAGGGAGGACGGCGAGCAGTACTTC	CASSETTDREDGEQYF
TRBV10-3	.	few	TRBJ2-2	TGTGCCATCAGTCCCACAGGGAACACCGGGGAGCTGTTTTTT	CAISPTGNTGELFF
TRBV6-1	TRBD1	many	TRBJ1-1	TGTGCCAGCAGTGCTAAGACGGAGGGGGCAGGCACTGAAGCTTTCTTT	CASSAKTEGAGTEAFF
TRBV29-1	TRBD1	.	TRBJ2-4	TGCAGCGTGGGACAGCAAAACATTCAGTACTTC	CSVGQQNIQYF
TRBV5-8	.	.	TRBJ2-7	TGTGCCAGCAGCTGGGCCCGTCTACCACACTACGAGCAGTACTTC	CASSWARLPHYEQYF
TRBV5-4	.	.	TRBJ1-2	TGTGCCAGCAGCTTGGCAGGGACACCACGGGGCTACACCTTC	CASSLAGTPRGYTF
TRBV7-2	TRBD1	once	TRBJ1-4	TGTGCCAGCAGCTTAGGCGGGACAGTTAATGAAAAACTGTTTTTT	CASSLGGTVNEKLFF
TRBV11-2	TRBD1	few	TRBJ2-2	TGTGCCAGCAGCCGACAGGGGGTCGGGGAGCTGTTTTTT	CASSRQGVGELFF
TRBV19	TRBD2	.	TRBJ2-2	TGTGCCAGTACTCCCGGGACTACTAGCACCGGGGAGCTGTTTTTT	CASTPGTTSTGELFF
TRBV27	.	.	TRBJ1-2	TGTGCCAGCTGGGGGGGAAAGATCCCAACGAGCTACACCTTC	CASWGGKIPTSYTF
TRBV5-4	.	.	TRBJ2-1	TGTGCCAGCAGCACAGGGACCTACAATGAGCAGTTCTTC	CASSTGTYNEQFF
TRBV18	TRBD1	.	TRBJ1-4	TGTGCCAGCTCATCCTTGGTCCAGGGGGTTGCAACTAATGAAAAACTGTTTTTT	CASSSLVQGVATNEKLFF
TRBV5-1	TRBD1	.	TRBJ1-2	TGCGCCAGCAGTCCTGGACAGGCCGTTGCGGGCTATGGCTACACCTTC	CASSPGQAVAGYGYTF
TRBV27	TRBD2	.	TRBJ2-3	TGTGCCAGCAGTTTATCGTTGGGGACTAGTCTTGCAGATACGCAGTATTTT	CASSLSLGTSLADTQYF
TRBV5-6	TRBD1	.	TRBJ1-4	TGTGCCAGCAGGGGGGGACAGGCGGGCGAAAAACTGTTTTTT	CASRGGQAGEKLFF
TRBV24-1	TRBD2	.	TRBJ2-3	TGTGCCACTAGCGGGAGACCAGATACGCAGTATTTT	CATSGRPDTQYF
TRBV5-1	.	.	TRBJ2-5	TGCGCCAGCACCCTCCTCAGGGGAGGGGAGACCCAGTACTTC	CASTLLRGGETQYF
TRBV19	.	.	TRBJ2-7	TGTGCCAGTTCACAGGGCGGGTGGGGCTACGAGCAGTACTTC	CASSQGGWGYEQYF
TRBV30	.	once	TRBJ1-3	TGTGCCTGGAGTGATGCAGCGAGCTCTGGAAACACCATATATTTT	CAWSDAASSGNTIYF
TRBV3-1/TRBV3-2	.	.	TRBJ1-2	TGTGCCAGCAGCCACGTCGGTGGAATGGCGGAGGGTGGCTACACCTTC	CASSHVGGMAEGGYTF
TRBV9	TRBD2	once	TRBJ2-7	TGTGCCAGCAGCGTAGCGTCTAGCGGATCCTACGAGCAGTACTTC	CASSVASSGSYEQYF
TRBV27	.	.	TRBJ2-7	TGTGCCAGCAGTTTGAGGGCGACCTACGAGCAGTACTTC	CASSLRATYEQYF
TRBV28	.	.	TRBJ1-5	TGTGCCAGCACCCTGGAGTGGAATAATCAGCCCCAGCATTTT	CASTLEWNNQPQHF
TRBV18	.	.	TRBJ2-5	TGTGCCAGCTCACCCGGAGTCCAAGAGACCCAGTACTTC	CASSPGVQETQYF
TRBV27	.	.	TRBJ1-2	TGTGCCAGCAGACAGGGCCCAGTCTATGGCTACACCTTC	CASRQGPVYGYTF
TRBV5-6	TRBD1	.	TRBJ2-7	TGTGCCAGCAGCCGCTGGGACAGGACCTACGAGCAGTACTTC	CASSRWDRTYEQYF
TRBV28	TRBD1	.	TRBJ2-7	TGTGCCATTCGACAGGGCTCCTACGAGCAGTACTTC	CAIRQGSYEQYF
TRBV19	TRBD1	.	TRBJ1-2	TGTGCCAGTAGTATCCAGACAGGGGAAGGAGGCTACACCTTC	CASSIQTGEGGYTF
TRBV2	TRBD2	.	TRBJ2-3	TGTGCCAGCAGTGAAGCGCTAGCGGTCATCACAGATACGCAGTATTTT	CASSEALAVITDTQYF
TRBV11-2	.	.	TRBJ2-7	TGTGCCAGCAGCTTAGAAACGGGTGCCTACGAGCAGTACTTC	CASSLETGAYEQYF
TRBV28	.	.	TRBJ1-2	TGTGCCAGCAATTATGAACTTTCCTATGGCTACACCTTC	CASNYELSYGYTF
TRBV28	.	.	TRBJ1-2	TGTGCCAGCAGTCCCCCAGGTTACAATGGCTACACCTTC	CASSPPGYNGYTF
TRBV28	TRBD1	.	TRBJ1-5	TGTGCCAGCAGTTTCCAGGGGGCGGTCTATCAGCCCCAGCATTTT	CASSFQGAVYQPQHF
TRBV2	.	.	TRBJ1-1	TGTGCCAGCAGGTCAGGGGAGGGGAGAACTGAAGCTTTCTTT	CASRSGEGRTEAFF
TRBV5-1	TRBD1	once	TRBJ1-1	TGCGCCAGCAGAGACAGGGAGAACACTGAAGCTTTCTTT	CASRDRENTEAFF
TRBV5-1	TRBD1	once	TRBJ1-1	TGCGCCAGCAGCAGGACAGGGGACACTGAAGCTTTCTTT	CASSRTGDTEAFF
TRBV9	TRBD1	.	TRBJ2-1	TGTGCCAGCAGCGTACGACGACAGGGGGCGAGCAATGAGCAGTTCTTC	CASSVRRQGASNEQFF
TRBV28	TRBD1	.	TRBJ2-7	TGTGCCAGCAGTGGACAGGGGCCCTCGCGACTCTACGAGCAGTACTTC	CASSGQGPSRLYEQYF
TRBV7-6	.	.	TRBJ2-7	TGTGCCAGCAGTTGGGGAGCTTACGAGCAGTACTTC	CASSWGAYEQYF
TRBV7-2	.	once	TRBJ2-3	TGTGCCAGCAGCTTAGTTTCGGGGAGCACAGATACGCAGTATTTT	CASSLVSGSTDTQYF
TRBV29-1	.	.	TRBJ2-3	TGCAGCGTTGAATATGGGCCAGATACGCAGTATTTT	CSVEYGPDTQYF
TRBV3-1/TRBV3-2	.	.	TRBJ1-1	TGTGCCAGCGGCCCCGAGGCAACGGCTGAAGCTTTCTTT	CASGPEATAEAFF
TRBV2	.	once	TRBJ1-5	TGTGCCAGCAGCCTTGGCCTCGAGGTGCATTTT	CASSLGLEVHF
TRBV28	TRBD1	.	TRBJ2-7	TGTGCCACCAAGAGAGGGGACAGCCACTACGAGCAGTACTTC	CATKRGDSHYEQYF
TRBV28	TRBD2	.	TRBJ2-5	TGTGCCAGCAACCTAGCGGGAGGGTGGAAGGAAGAGACCCAGTACTTC	CASNLAGGWKEETQYF
TRBV28	.	.	TRBJ1-4	TGTGCCAGCAGCCGTGGAGGGTTGAGGGAAAAACTGTTTTTT	CASSRGGLREKLFF
TRBV6-5	.	once	TRBJ2-5	TGTGCCAGCAGAAACAGTAATCCCCCTTATGAGACCCAGTACTTC	CASRNSNPPYETQYF
TRBV28	TRBD1	.	TRBJ2-4	TGTGCCAGCAGTCCTCTGTCGCCGGGGACAGGGAGAGACATTCAGTACTTC	CASSPLSPGTGRDIQYF
TRBV4-2	TRBD2	.	TRBJ2-1	TGTGCCAGCAGCCAAGGGGTAGCGGGAGGGCCTTCCTACAATGAGCAGTTCTTC	CASSQGVAGGPSYNEQFF
TRBV30	.	once	TRBJ2-2	TGTGCCTGGACCGCTCTTCGGGGGGAGCTGTTTTTT	CAWTALRGELFF
TRBV7-2	.	.	TRBJ2-7	TGTGCCAGCAGCTTAGTGGGGGCCCCAACCTACGAGCAGTACTTC	CASSLVGAPTYEQYF